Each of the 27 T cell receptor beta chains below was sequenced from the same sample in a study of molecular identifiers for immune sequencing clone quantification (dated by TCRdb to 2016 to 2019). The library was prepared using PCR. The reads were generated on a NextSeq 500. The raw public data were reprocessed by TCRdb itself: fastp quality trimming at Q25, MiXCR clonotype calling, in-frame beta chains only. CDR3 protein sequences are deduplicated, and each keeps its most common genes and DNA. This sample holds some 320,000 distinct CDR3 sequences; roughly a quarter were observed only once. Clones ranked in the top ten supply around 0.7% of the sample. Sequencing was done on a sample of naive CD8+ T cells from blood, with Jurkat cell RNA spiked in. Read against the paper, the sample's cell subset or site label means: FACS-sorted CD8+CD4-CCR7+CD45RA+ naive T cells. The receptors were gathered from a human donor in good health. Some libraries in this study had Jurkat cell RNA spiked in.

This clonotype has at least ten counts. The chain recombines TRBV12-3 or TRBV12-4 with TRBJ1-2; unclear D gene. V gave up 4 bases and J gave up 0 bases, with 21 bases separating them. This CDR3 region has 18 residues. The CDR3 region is CASSSRHGSVHSNYGYTF. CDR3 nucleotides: TGTGCCAGCAGTTCACGGCATGGGAGCGTGCACTCTAACTATGGCTACACCTTC.

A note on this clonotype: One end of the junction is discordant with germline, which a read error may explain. CDR3 residues: CASSLGSTLGEPQSF. The CDR3 DNA reads as TGTGCCAGCAGCTTAGGGTCCACTCTGGGTGAGCCCCAGTCCTTC. The J gene is TRBJ2-5, the V gene TRBV7-6; D ambiguous. Per the germline V gene, CDR1 is SGHVS and CDR2 is FNYEAQ. CDR3 length: 15 amino acids.

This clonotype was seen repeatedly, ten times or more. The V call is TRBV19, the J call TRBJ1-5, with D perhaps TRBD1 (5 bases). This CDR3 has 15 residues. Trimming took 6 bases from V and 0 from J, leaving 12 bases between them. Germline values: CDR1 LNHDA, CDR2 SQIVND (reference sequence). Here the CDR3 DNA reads TGTGCCAGTAGCCCAAATGGGGGTAGCAATCAGCCCCAGCATTTT. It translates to CASSPNGGSNQPQHF.

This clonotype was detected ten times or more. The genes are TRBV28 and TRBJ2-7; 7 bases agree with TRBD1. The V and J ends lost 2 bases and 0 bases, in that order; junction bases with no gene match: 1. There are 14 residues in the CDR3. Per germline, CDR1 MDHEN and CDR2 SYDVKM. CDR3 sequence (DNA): TGTGCCAGCAGTTTACGGGACAGCTCCTACGAGCAGTACTTC. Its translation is CASSLRDSSYEQYF.

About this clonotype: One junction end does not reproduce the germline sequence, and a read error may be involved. CDR3 region: CDSSLSVFGTEAFF. The CDR3 bases are TGTGACAGCAGTTTATCCGTGTTTGGGACTGAAGCATTCTTT. V and J are TRBV27 and TRBJ1-1, with D perhaps TRBD1 (5 bases). CDR3 length: 14 amino acids. Germline lookup yields CDR1 MNHEY and CDR2 SMNVEV (reference sequence).

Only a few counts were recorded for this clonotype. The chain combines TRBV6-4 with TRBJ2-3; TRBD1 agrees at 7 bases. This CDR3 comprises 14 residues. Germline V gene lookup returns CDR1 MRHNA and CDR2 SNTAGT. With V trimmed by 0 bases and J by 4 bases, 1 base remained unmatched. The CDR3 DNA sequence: TGTGCCAGCAGTGACTCAGGGGGCGCAGATACGCAGTATTTT. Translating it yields CASSDSGGADTQYF.

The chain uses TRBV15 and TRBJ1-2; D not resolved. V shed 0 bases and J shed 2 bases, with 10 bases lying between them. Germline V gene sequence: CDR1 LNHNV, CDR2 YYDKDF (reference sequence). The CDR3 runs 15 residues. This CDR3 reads CATSRDEGQNYGYTF. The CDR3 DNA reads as TGTGCCACCAGCAGAGATGAAGGGCAGAACTATGGCTACACCTTC. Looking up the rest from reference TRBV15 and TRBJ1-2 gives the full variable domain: DAMVIQNPRYQVTQFGKPVTLSCSQTLNHNVMYWYQQKSSQAPKLLFHYYDKDFNNEADTPDNFQSRRPNTSFCFLDIRSPGLGDTAMYLCATSRDEGQNYGYTFGSGTRLTVV.

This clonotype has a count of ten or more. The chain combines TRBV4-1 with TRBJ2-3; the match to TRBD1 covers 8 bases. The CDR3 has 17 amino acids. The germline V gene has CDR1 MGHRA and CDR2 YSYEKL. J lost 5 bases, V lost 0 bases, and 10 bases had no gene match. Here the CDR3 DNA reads TGCGCCAGCAGCCAAGACGGTCGACAGGGGATGGGAGATACGCAGTATTTT. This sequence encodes CASSQDGRQGMGDTQYF.

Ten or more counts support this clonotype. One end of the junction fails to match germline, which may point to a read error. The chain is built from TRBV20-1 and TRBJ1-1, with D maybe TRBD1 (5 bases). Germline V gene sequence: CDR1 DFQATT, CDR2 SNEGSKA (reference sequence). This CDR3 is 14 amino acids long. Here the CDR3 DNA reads TGCAGTGCTAGCCGGGGGAGCCGGAACACCGAAGCTTTCTTT. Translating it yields CSASRGSRNTEAFF.

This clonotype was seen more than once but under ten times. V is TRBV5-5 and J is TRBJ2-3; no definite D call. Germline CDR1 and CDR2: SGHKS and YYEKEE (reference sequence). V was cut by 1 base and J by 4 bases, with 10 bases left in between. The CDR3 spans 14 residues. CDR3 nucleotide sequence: TGTGCCAGCAGCTTGTTTGTCGGCCCAGATACGCAGTATTTT. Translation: CASSLFVGPDTQYF.

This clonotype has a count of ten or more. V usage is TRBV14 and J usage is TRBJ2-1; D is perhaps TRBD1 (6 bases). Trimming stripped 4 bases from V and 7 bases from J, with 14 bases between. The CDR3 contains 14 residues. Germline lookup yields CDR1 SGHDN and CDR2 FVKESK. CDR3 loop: CASSPTGRGNEQFF. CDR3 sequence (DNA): TGTGCCAGCAGCCCGACAGGAAGGGGGAATGAGCAGTTCTTC.

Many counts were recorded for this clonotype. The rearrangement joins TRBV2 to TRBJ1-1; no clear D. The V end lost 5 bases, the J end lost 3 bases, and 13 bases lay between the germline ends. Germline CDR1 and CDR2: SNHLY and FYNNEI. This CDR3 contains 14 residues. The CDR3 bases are TGTGCCAGCAGTCTAGTTACTTTGGACACTGAAGCTTTCTTT. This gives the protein CASSLVTLDTEAFF.

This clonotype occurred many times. CDR3: CSARDQVAENTGELFF. Here the CDR3 DNA reads TGCAGTGCTAGAGATCAGGTAGCAGAGAACACCGGGGAGCTGTTTTTT. This chain links TRBV20-1 with TRBJ2-2; D is ambiguous. V was trimmed by 0 bases and J by 1 base, leaving 12 bases between them. This CDR3 has 16 amino acids. Looked up from germline, CDR1 is DFQATT and CDR2 is SNEGSKA (reference sequence).

In nucleotides, the CDR3 is TGTGCCAGCAGCCTCCTCCGAACACAAGAAGCTTTCTTT. Translating gives CASSLLRTQEAFF. The rearrangement uses TRBV14 and TRBJ1-1; no definite D call. Germline V CDR1 and CDR2: SGHDN, FVKESK. V was cut by 4 bases and J by 8 bases, with 14 bases left in between. This CDR3 spans 13 amino acids.

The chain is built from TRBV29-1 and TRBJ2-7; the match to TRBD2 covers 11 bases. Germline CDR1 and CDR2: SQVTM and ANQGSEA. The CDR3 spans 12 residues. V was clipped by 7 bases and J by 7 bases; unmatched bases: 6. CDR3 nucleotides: TGCAGCGGACTAGCGGGAACTCCAGAGCAGTACTTC. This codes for CSGLAGTPEQYF.

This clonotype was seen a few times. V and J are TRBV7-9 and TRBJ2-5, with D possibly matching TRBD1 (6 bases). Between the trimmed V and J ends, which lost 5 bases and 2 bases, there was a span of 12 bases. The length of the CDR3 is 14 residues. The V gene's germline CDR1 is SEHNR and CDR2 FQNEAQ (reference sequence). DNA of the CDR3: TGTGCCAGCAGCCTCGGACAGAAACAAGAGACCCAGTACTTC. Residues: CASSLGQKQETQYF. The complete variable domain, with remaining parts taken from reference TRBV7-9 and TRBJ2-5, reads DTGVSQNPRHKITKRGQNVTFRCDPISEHNRLYWYRQTLGQGPEFLTYFQNEAQLEKSRLLSDRFSAERPKGSFSTLEIQRTEQGDSAMYLCASSLGQKQETQYFGPGTRLLVL.

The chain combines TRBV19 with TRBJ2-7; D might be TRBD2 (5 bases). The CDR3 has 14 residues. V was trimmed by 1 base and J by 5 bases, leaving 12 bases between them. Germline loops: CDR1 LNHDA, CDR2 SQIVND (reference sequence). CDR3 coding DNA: TGTGCCAGTAGTATAGCGGTGTCGGGGAACGAGCAGTACTTC. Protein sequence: CASSIAVSGNEQYF.

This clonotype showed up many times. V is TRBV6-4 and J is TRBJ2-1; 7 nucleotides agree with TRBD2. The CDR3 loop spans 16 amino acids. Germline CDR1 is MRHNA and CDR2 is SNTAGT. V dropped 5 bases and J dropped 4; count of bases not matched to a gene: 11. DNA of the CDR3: TGTGCCAGCAGTCCTAGACTAGCCCAAGTGTACAATGAGCAGTTCTTC. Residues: CASSPRLAQVYNEQFF.

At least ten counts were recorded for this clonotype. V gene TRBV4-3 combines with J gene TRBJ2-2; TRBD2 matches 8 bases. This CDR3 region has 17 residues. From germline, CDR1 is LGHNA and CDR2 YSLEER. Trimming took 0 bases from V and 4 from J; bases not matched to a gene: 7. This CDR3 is CASSQDWRGGPTGELFF. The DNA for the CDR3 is TGCGCCAGCAGCCAAGATTGGCGCGGGGGGCCCACCGGGGAGCTGTTTTTT.

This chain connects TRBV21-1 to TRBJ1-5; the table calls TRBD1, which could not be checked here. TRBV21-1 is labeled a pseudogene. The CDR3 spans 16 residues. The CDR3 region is CASSKSGKGGNQPQHF. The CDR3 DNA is TGTGCCAGCAGCAAATCGGGCAAAGGGGGCAATCAGCCCCAGCATTTT.

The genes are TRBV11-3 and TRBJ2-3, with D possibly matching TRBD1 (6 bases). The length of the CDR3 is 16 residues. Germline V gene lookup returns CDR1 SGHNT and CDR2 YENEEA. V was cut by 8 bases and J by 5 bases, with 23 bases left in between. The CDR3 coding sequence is TGTGCCAGCCGCGTAGGGGGTGCGCCGGGGAGAGATACGCAGTATTTT. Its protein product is CASRVGGAPGRDTQYF.

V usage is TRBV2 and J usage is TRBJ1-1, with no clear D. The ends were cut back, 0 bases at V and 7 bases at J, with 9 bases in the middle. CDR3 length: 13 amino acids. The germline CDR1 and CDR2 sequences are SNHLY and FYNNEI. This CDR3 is CASSEATYHEAFF. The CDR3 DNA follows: TGTGCCAGCAGTGAAGCGACTTACCATGAAGCTTTCTTT.

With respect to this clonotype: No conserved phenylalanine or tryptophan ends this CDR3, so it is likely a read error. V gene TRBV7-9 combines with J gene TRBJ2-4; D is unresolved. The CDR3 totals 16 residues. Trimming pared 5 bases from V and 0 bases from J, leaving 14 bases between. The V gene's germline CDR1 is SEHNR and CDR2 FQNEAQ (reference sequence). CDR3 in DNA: TGTGCCAGCAGCCTTCCCCGTGGAGTAGCCAAAAACATTCAGTACCTC. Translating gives CASSLPRGVAKNIQYL.

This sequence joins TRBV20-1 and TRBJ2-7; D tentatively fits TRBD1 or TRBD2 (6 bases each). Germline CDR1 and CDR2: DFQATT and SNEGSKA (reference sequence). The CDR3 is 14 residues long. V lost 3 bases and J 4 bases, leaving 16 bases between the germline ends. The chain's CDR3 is CSARVPGALYEQYF. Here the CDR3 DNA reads TGCAGTGCTAGGGTTCCGGGGGCGCTTTACGAGCAGTACTTC.

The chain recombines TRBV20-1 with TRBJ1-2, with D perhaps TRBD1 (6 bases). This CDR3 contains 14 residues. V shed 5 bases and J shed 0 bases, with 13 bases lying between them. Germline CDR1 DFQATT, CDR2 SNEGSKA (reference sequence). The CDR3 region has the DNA TGCAGTGCTGTGGGGGGGCGAACTAACTATGGCTACACCTTC. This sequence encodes CSAVGGRTNYGYTF.

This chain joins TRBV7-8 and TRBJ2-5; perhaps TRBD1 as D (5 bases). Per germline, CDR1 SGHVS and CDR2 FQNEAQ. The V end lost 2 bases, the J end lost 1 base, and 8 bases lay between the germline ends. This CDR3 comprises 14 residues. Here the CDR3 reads CASSLWGGQETQYF. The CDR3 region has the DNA TGTGCCAGCAGCTTATGGGGCGGCCAAGAGACCCAGTACTTC.

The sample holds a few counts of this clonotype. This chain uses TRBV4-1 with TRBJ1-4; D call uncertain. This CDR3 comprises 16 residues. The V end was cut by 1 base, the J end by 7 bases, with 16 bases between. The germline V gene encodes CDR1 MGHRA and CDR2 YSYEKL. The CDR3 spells CASSQAPGYMSEKLFF. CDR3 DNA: TGCGCCAGCAGCCAAGCCCCTGGCTATATGAGTGAAAAACTGTTTTTT.